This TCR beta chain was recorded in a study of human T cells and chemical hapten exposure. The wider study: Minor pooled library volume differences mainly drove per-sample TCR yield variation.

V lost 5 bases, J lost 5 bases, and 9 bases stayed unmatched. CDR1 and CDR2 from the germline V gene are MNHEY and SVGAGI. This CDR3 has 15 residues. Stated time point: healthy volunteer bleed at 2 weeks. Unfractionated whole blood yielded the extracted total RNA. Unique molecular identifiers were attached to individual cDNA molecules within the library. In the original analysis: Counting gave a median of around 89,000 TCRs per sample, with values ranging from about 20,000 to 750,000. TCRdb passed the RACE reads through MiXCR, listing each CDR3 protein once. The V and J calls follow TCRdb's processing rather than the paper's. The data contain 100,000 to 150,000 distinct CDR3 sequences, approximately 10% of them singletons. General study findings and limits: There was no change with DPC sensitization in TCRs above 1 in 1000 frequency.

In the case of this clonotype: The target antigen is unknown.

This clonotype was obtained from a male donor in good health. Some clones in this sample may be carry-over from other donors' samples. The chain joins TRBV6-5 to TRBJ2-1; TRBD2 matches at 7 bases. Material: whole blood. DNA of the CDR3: TGTGCCAGCAGTCCCGGGCGGGAGCGGAACAATGAGCAGTTCTTC. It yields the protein CASSPGRERNNEQFF.